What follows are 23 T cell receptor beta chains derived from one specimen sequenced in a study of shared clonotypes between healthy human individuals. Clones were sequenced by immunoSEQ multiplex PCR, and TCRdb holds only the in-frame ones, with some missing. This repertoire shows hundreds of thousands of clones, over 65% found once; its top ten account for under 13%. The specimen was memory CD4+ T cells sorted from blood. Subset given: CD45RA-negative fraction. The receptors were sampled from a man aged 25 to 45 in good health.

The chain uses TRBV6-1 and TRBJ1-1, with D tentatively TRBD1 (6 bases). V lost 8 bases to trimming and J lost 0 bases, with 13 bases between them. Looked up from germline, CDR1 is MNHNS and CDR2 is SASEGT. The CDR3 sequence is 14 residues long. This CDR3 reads CASLKDRLNTEAFF. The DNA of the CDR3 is TGTGCCAGCTTGAAGGACAGACTGAACACTGAAGCTTTCTTT.

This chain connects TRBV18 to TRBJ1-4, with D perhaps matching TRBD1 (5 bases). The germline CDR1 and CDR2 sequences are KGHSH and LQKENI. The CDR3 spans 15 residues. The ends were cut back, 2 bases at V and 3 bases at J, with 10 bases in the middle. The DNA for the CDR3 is TGTGCCAGCTCACCAACAGGCTCAGCTAATGAAAAACTGTTTTTT. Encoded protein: CASSPTGSANEKLFF.

The CDR3 region is CASSLLRDTYEQYF. The CDR3 region has the DNA TGTGCCAGCAGCTTACTCCGGGATACCTACGAGCAGTACTTC. The chain is built from TRBV7-2 and TRBJ2-7; possibly TRBD2 for D (5 bases). The CDR3 is 14 amino acids. CDR1 and CDR2 (germline): SGHTA, FQGNSA. V lost 2 bases to trimming and J lost 2 bases, with 10 bases between them.

Written as DNA, the CDR3 is TGCGCCAGCGCTACCGGGACAGGGTTCGACGTCTACGAGCAGTACTTC. It encodes CASATGTGFDVYEQYF. V gene TRBV4-1 combines with J gene TRBJ2-7; 9 bases are shared with TRBD1. Germline CDR1 MGHRA, CDR2 YSYEKL. The CDR3 loop spans 16 amino acids. The ends lost 8 bases at V and 3 bases at J; junction bases unmatched: 14.

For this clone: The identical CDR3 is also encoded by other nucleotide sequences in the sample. The DNA for the CDR3 is TGCGCCAGCAGCCTGGGTACTGTTGCTGATACGCAGTATTTT. Translating gives CASSLGTVADTQYF. The V gene is TRBV5-1, the J gene TRBJ2-3; D not certain. The CDR3 is 14 amino acids. V was trimmed by 4 bases and J by 6 bases, leaving 15 bases between them. The germline V gene has CDR1 SGHRS and CDR2 YFSETQ.

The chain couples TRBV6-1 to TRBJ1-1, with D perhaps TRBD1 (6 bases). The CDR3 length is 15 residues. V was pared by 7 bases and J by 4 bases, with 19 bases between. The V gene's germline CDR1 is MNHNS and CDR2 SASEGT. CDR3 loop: CASTDRLIGSTEAFF. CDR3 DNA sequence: TGTGCCAGCACCGACAGGCTAATAGGGAGCACTGAAGCTTTCTTT.

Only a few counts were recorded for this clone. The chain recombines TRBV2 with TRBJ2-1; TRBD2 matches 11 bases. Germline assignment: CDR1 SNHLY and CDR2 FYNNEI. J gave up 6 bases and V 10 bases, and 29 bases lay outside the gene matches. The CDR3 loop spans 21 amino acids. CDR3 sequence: CAIPYHGIAGGPSGYGNEQFF. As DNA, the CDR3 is TGTGCCATCCCCTACCACGGAATAGCGGGAGGGCCGAGCGGATACGGCAATGAGCAGTTCTTC.

DNA for the CDR3: TGCAGCGTTGCCGACAGTCGGGGGAAGACCCAGTACTTC. The encoded protein is CSVADSRGKTQYF. The chain employs TRBV29-1 and TRBJ2-5, with a tentative D call TRBD2 (6 bases). CDR3 length: 13 amino acids. The V end lost 4 bases, the J end lost 6 bases, and 15 bases lay between the germline ends. The V gene's germline CDR1 is SQVTM and CDR2 ANQGSEA.

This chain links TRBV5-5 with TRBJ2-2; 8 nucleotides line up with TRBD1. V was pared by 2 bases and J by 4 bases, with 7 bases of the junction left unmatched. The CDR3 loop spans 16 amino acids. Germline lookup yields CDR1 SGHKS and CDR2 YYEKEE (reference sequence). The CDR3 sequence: CASSFYRGMSTGELFF. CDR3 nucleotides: TGTGCCAGCAGCTTTTACAGGGGGATGAGCACCGGGGAGCTGTTTTTT.

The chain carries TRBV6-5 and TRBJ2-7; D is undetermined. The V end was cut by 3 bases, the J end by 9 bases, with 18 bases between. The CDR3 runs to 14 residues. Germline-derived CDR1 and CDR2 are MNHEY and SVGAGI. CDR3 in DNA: TGTGCCAGCAGTTATACCGTAAGATCTAGGTGGCAGTACTTC. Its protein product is CASSYTVRSRWQYF.

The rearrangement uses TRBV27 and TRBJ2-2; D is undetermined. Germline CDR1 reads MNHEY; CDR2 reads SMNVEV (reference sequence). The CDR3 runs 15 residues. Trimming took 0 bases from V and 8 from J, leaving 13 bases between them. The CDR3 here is CASSLSGRSVGELFF. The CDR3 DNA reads TGTGCCAGCAGTTTATCTGGCCGGAGTGTGGGGGAGCTGTTTTTT.

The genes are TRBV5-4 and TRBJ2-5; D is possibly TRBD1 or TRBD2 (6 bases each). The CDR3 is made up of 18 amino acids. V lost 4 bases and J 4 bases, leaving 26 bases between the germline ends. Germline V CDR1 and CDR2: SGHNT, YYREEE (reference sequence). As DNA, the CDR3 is TGTGCCAGCAGCCCAGATACTCCCGGGGGCAGTTTGAGAGAGACCCAGTACTTC. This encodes CASSPDTPGGSLRETQYF. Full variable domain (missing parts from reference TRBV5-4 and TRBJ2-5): ETGVTQSPTHLIKTRGQQVTLRCSSQSGHNTVSWYQQALGQGPQFIFQYYREEENGRGNFPPRFSGLQFPNYSSELNVNALELDDSALYLCASSPDTPGGSLRETQYFGPGTRLLVL.

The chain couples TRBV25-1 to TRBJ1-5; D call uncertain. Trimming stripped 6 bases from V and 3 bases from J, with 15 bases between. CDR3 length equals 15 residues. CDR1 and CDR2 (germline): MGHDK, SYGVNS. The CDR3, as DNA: TGTGCCAGCAGCGAAGACAAGTTCTACAATCAGCCCCAGCATTTT. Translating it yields CASSEDKFYNQPQHF.

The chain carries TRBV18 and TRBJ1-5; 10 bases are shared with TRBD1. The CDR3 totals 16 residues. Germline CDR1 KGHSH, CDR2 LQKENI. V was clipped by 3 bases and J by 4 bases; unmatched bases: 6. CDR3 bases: TGTGCCAGCTCACCTGCCGGGACAGGGGCTAATCAGCCCCAGCATTTT. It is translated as CASSPAGTGANQPQHF.

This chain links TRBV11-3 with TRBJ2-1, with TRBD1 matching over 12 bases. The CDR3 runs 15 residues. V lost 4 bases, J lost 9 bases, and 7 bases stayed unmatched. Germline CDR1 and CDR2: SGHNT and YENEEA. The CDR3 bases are TGTGCCAGCAGCTCGGGACAGGGGGCGCATATTGAGCAGTTCTTC. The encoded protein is CASSSGQGAHIEQFF. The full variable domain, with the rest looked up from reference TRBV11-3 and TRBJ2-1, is EAGVVQSPRYKIIEKKQPVAFWCNPISGHNTLYWYLQNLGQGPELLIRYENEEAVDDSQLPKDRFSAERLKGVDSTLKIQPAELGDSAVYLCASSSGQGAHIEQFFGPGTRLTVL.

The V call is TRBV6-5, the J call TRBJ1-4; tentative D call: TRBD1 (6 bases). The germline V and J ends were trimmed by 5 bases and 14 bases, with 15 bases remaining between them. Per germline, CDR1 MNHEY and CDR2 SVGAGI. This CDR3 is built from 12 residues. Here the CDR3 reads CASSLAGGGLFF. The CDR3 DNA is TGTGCCAGCAGTCTCGCGGGGGGCGGCCTGTTTTTT.

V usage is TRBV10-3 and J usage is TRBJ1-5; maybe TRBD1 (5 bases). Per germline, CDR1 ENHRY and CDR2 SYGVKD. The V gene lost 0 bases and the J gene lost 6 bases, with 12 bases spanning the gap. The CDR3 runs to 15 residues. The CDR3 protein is CAISESGGVSQPQHF. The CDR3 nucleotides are TGTGCCATCAGTGAGTCGGGGGGGGTGAGTCAGCCCCAGCATTTT.

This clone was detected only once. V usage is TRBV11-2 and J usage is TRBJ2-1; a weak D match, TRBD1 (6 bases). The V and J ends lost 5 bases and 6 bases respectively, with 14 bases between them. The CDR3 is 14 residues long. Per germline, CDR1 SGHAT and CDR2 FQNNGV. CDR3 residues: CASSPHPGVNEQFF. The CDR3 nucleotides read TGTGCCAGCAGCCCCCACCCAGGGGTCAATGAGCAGTTCTTC.

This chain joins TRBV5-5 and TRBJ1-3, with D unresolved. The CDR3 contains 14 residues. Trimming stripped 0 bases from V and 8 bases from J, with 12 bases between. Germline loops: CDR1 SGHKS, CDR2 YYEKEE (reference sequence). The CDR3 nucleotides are TGTGCCAGCAGCTTGGCCTCGGGGTTGGACACCATATATTTT. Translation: CASSLASGLDTIYF.

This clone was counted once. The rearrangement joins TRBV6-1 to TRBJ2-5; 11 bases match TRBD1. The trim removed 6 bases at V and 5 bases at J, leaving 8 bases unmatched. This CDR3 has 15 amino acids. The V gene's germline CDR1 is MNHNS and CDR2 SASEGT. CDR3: CASRQDRGRRETQYF. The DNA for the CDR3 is TGTGCCAGCAGGCAGGACAGGGGGCGCAGGGAGACCCAGTACTTC.

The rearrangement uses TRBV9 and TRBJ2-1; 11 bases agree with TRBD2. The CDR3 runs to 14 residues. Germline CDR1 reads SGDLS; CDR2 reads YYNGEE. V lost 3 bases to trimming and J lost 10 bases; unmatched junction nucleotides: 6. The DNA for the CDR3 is TGTGCCAGCAGCGCGACTAGCGGGAAAAGGGAGCAGTTCTTC. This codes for CASSATSGKREQFF.

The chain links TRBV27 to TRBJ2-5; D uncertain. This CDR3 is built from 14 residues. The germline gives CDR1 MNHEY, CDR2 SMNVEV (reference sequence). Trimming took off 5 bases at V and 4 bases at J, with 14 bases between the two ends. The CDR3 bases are TGTGCCAGCAGTCCATCCGGGTACCGAGAGACCCAGTACTTC. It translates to CASSPSGYRETQYF.

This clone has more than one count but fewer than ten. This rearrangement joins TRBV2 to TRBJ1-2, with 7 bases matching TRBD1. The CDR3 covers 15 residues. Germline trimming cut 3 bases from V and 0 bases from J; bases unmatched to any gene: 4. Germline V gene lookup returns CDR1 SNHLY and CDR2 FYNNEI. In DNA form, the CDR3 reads TGTGCCAGCAGTGACCCGACAGGGACTAACTATGGCTACACCTTC. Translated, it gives CASSDPTGTNYGYTF.